Listed below are T cell receptor beta chains from one sample, sequenced in a study of cytomegalovirus exposure and HLA in healthy donors. The protocol was immunoSEQ multiplex PCR, while the TCRdb copy is restricted to in-frame clones and leaves out a portion. Here the sample spans some 150,000 clones, 75% to 85% being singletons. The sample was PBMCs. The receptors were gathered from a woman aged 40 to 50 in good health and CMV-seropositive. Both conserved end residues are part of each CDR3. Each record gives: J gene, CDR3 length, clone size, V gene, D gene, CDR3 protein, CDR3 DNA. The D gene is left open where the match is weak. Clone sizes are given selectively: once, few, many, or a class where the clone is expanded.

>TRBJ2-3|13|-|TRBV11-3|TRBD2
CASSRTSGDTQYF
TGTGCCAGCAGCCGGACTAGCGGGGATACGCAGTATTTT
>TRBJ2-7|15|few|TRBV28|TRBD1
CASSLPSGGKYEQYF
TGTGCCAGCAGTTTACCCTCAGGGGGAAAATACGAGCAGTACTTC
>TRBJ1-5|14|-|TRBV7-8|TRBD1
CASSVGQVGQPQHF
TGTGCCAGCAGCGTGGGACAGGTGGGTCAGCCCCAGCATTTT
>TRBJ2-1|18|-|TRBV15|TRBD2
CATSRHDSTSGQNNEQFF
TGTGCCACCAGCAGACACGACTCGACTAGCGGTCAAAACAATGAGCAGTTCTTC
>TRBJ2-7|13|-|TRBV7-8|-
CASRGGGGYEQYF
TGTGCCAGCAGAGGTGGGGGAGGCTACGAGCAGTACTTC
>TRBJ2-7|17|-|TRBV27|TRBD2
CASSASSGSLSFYEQYF
TGTGCCAGCAGCGCTTCTAGCGGGAGCCTTTCCTTTTACGAGCAGTACTTC
>TRBJ2-3|18|once|TRBV7-3|TRBD2
CASSLKGGLAGGTDTQYF
TGTGCCAGCAGCTTAAAGGGGGGACTAGCGGGAGGCACAGATACGCAGTATTTT
>TRBJ2-2|14|-|TRBV30|TRBD2
CAWSDLAATGELFF
TGTGCCTGGAGCGACCTAGCGGCCACCGGGGAGCTGTTTTTT
>TRBJ2-7|11|-|TRBV5-4|-
CASSSSYEQYF
TGTGCCAGCAGCTCGTCCTACGAGCAGTACTTC
>TRBJ1-2|13|-|TRBV28|TRBD1
CASTQGGGHGYTF
TGTGCCAGCACCCAAGGGGGCGGGCATGGCTACACCTTC
>TRBJ2-7|15|-|TRBV9|TRBD2
CASSAGRANSYEQYF
TGTGCCAGCAGCGCTGGGAGGGCGAATTCCTACGAGCAGTACTTC
>TRBJ2-5|15|-|TRBV7-7|TRBD2
CASSLAGGGQETQYF
TGTGCTAGCAGCTTAGCGGGGGGGGGTCAAGAGACCCAGTACTTC
>TRBJ1-5|14|-|TRBV19|-
CASSGGQSNQPQHF
TGTGCCAGTAGCGGGGGGCAGAGCAATCAGCCCCAGCATTTT
>TRBJ2-7|16|-|TRBV14|TRBD2
CASSPGLAGARSEQYF
TGTGCCAGCAGCCCTGGCCTAGCGGGAGCCAGGAGCGAGCAGTACTTC
>TRBJ2-1|15|-|TRBV6-6|TRBD1
CASTGQGQGYNEQFF
TGTGCCAGCACCGGACAGGGACAGGGTTACAATGAGCAGTTCTTC
>TRBJ2-5|16|-|TRBV19|-
CASSWGFGSAQETQYF
TGTGCCAGTAGTTGGGGGTTCGGGAGTGCTCAAGAGACCCAGTACTTC
>TRBJ2-7|15|-|TRBV12-5|TRBD1
CASGPGTGSPYEQYF
TGTGCTAGTGGTCCTGGGACAGGTAGCCCCTACGAGCAGTACTTC
>TRBJ2-7|16|-|TRBV6-5|TRBD2
CASSSPGTSGTYEQYF
TGTGCCAGCAGTTCGCCCGGGACTAGCGGGACCTACGAGCAGTACTTC
>TRBJ2-3|18|-|TRBV7-9|-
CASSTAPSGTRGTDTQYF
TGTGCCAGCAGCACCGCCCCCTCCGGGACTCGGGGCACAGATACGCAGTATTTT
>TRBJ2-1|15|-|TRBV28|TRBD2
CASSTGGGGRNEQFF
TGTGCCAGCAGCACGGGTGGCGGGGGGAGGAATGAGCAGTTCTTC
>TRBJ2-2|18|-|TRBV11-2|TRBD2
CASSSTNEREGRAGELFF
TGTGCCAGCAGCTCAACCAACGAGCGGGAGGGCCGGGCAGGGGAGCTGTTTTTT
>TRBJ2-5|16|-|TRBV19|TRBD1
CASSIRGPGGQETQYF
TGTGCCAGTAGTATCAGGGGGCCAGGGGGCCAAGAGACCCAGTACTTC
>TRBJ2-2|15|-|TRBV4-1|TRBD2
CASSSAGGGTGELFF
TGCGCCAGCAGCTCGGCGGGAGGGGGCACCGGGGAGCTGTTTTTT
>TRBJ2-2|16|-|TRBV6-1|-
CASSEGAGKNTGELFF
TGTGCCAGCAGTGAAGGAGCAGGGAAGAACACCGGGGAGCTGTTTTTT
>TRBJ2-1|13|-|TRBV28|TRBD2
CAGGLAEGNEQFF
TGTGCCGGCGGACTAGCCGAGGGGAATGAGCAGTTCTTC
>TRBJ2-2|16|-|TRBV19|-
CASRFSGAPNTGELFF
TGTGCCAGCCGCTTTAGCGGAGCTCCGAACACCGGGGAGCTGTTTTTT
>TRBJ2-1|15|-|TRBV9|TRBD2
CASSVASGTYNEQFF
TGTGCCAGCAGCGTAGCAAGCGGGACTTACAATGAGCAGTTCTTC
>TRBJ1-4|13|-|TRBV5-1|TRBD1
CASSSRTGQLLFF
TGCGCCAGCAGCTCACGGACAGGGCAGTTACTGTTTTTT
>TRBJ2-7|14|once|TRBV7-2|TRBD1
CASSRGQGVYEQYF
TGTGCCAGCAGCCGGGGACAGGGGGTCTACGAGCAGTACTTC
>TRBJ2-7|15|-|TRBV5-1|TRBD2
CASSLTGSGSYEQYF
TGCGCCAGCAGCTTGACGGGTAGCGGGTCCTACGAGCAGTACTTC
>TRBJ2-5|15|-|TRBV2|TRBD1
CASSFPGQGQETQYF
TGTGCCAGCAGTTTTCCGGGACAGGGGCAAGAGACCCAGTACTTC
>TRBJ2-1|15|-|TRBV9|TRBD2
CASSVSPTSTNEQFF
TGTGCCAGCAGCGTGTCTCCGACTAGCACGAATGAGCAGTTCTTC
>TRBJ2-4|17|few|TRBV4-1|-
CASSQPPATGAKNIQYF
TGCGCCAGCAGCCAGCCTCCCGCGACGGGAGCCAAAAACATTCAGTACTTC
>TRBJ2-7|11|-|TRBV20-1|TRBD1
CSAGQGYEQYF
TGCAGTGCAGGACAGGGCTACGAGCAGTACTTC
>TRBJ1-5|18|-|TRBV5-8|-
CASSLGLEFGAGNQPQHF
TGTGCCAGCAGCTTGGGACTCGAGTTCGGCGCGGGCAATCAGCCCCAGCATTTT
>TRBJ2-1|19|-|TRBV7-9|TRBD2
CASPSGTPKTSGIYNEQFF
TGTGCCAGCCCTTCCGGGACACCGAAGACTAGCGGAATTTACAATGAGCAGTTCTTC
>TRBJ1-1|16|-|TRBV7-9|-
CASSLADRRFNTEAFF
TGTGCCAGCAGCTTAGCCGACCGGCGGTTTAACACTGAAGCTTTCTTT
>TRBJ2-5|21|-|TRBV4-1|TRBD2
CASSQGDTSGSREGLGETQYF
TGCGCCAGCAGCCAAGGTGATACTAGCGGGAGTCGGGAAGGTCTAGGAGAGACCCAGTACTTC
>TRBJ2-3|17|-|TRBV5-4|TRBD2
CASSLTLLAGDGDTQYF
TGTGCCAGCAGCTTGACCCTACTAGCGGGAGATGGGGATACGCAGTATTTT
>TRBJ1-6|15|-|TRBV28|-
CASSLGYRRGSPLHF
TGTGCCAGCAGTTTAGGTTACAGGAGGGGATCACCCCTCCACTTT
>TRBJ2-5|12|-|TRBV29-1|-
CSAEIQQETQYF
TGCAGCGCTGAGATTCAGCAAGAGACCCAGTACTTC
>TRBJ2-2|16|-|TRBV30|-
CAWTIQGMRNTGELFF
TGTGCCTGGACTATCCAGGGTATGAGGAACACCGGGGAGCTGTTTTTT
>TRBJ2-3|18|once|TRBV5-1|TRBD2
CASSLDRREGRGTDTQYF
TGCGCCAGCAGCTTGGACCGGCGGGAGGGGAGGGGCACAGATACGCAGTATTTT